The clone carrying this T cell receptor beta chain was found many times. V was pared by 0 bases and J by 6 bases, with 10 bases between. The CDR3 covers 14 residues. Germline assignment: CDR1 SGHRS and CDR2 YFSETQ. This entry is derived from a study of regulatory T cells in long-lasting Graves disease. Combining iRepertoire HTBI primers with Arm-PCR of CDR3 regions, the authors built TCR beta libraries. TCRdb recomputed calls from the multiplex PCR reads with MiXCR, one row per CDR3 protein. Of under 450,000 distinct CDR3 sequences in the sample, 12% were seen once. Documented time point: newly diagnosed GD, antithyroid drugs for less than 3 months. RNA extracted from PBMCs served as the sequencing template. The same specimen was also included in a second study, on T cells in Graves' hyperthyroidism and ophthalmopathy. As that study records: The TCR CDR3 first-round RT-PCR relied on the HTBI primer set.

The starting material was peripheral blood mononuclear cells (PBMCs), obtained at new diagnosis, from a patient treated with antithyroid drugs. The V gene is TRBV5-1, the J gene TRBJ2-1, with D maybe TRBD2 (6 bases). The clonotype comes from a young woman with Graves disease. This chain's CDR3 is CASSLAQGGNEQFF. The CDR3 DNA follows: TGCGCCAGCAGCTTGGCCCAGGGAGGCAATGAGCAGTTCTTC.